These T cell receptor beta chains were read from a single sample in a study of T cell responses to AZD1222 COVID-19 vaccine. Libraries were prepared by immunoSEQ multiplex PCR; TCRdb keeps only in-frame clonotypes and omits some of them. The sample yields 150,000 to 200,000 clones, around 94% seen once. This specimen consisted of peripheral blood, obtained 28 days after the second AZD1222 dose. All receptors come from an adult who received the AZD1222 COVID-19 vaccine. The CDR3 runs from the conserved cysteine through the conserved F or W. A D gene is named only where the DNA matches it firmly. Rows may omit the clone size; those that give it use once, few, many or a size class.

clone_size,v_call,j_call,d_call,cdr3_aa,cdr3_nt
NA,TRBV6-5,TRBJ2-7,NA,CASKLWQRSYEQYF,TGTGCCAGCAAGTTGTGGCAGAGAAGTTACGAGCAGTACTTC
NA,TRBV11-2,TRBJ2-1,NA,CASSLFGSRARNEQFF,TGTGCCAGCAGCTTATTTGGTTCCCGGGCCAGGAATGAGCAGTTCTTC
NA,TRBV4-1,TRBJ2-6,NA,CASSQETGRARAGANVLTF,TGCGCCAGCAGCCAAGAGACCGGGAGAGCCCGAGCTGGGGCCAACGTCCTGACTTTC
NA,TRBV29-1,TRBJ1-1,TRBD1,CITKGQGNTEAFF,TGCATCACAAAGGGACAGGGGAACACTGAAGCTTTCTTT
NA,TRBV27,TRBJ1-6,NA,CASRPEWDHSPLHF,TGTGCCAGCAGACCGGAATGGGATCATTCACCCCTCCACTTT
NA,TRBV6-2/TRBV6-3,TRBJ1-5,NA,CASSYPDREQPQHF,TGTGCCAGCAGTTACCCGGACAGAGAACAGCCCCAGCATTTT
NA,TRBV9,TRBJ1-2,TRBD1,CASRTGAAGYTF,TGTGCCAGCAGGACAGGGGCGGCCGGCTACACCTTC
NA,TRBV25-1,TRBJ2-1,NA,CASSYSGSYNEQFF,TGTGCCAGCAGCTATAGCGGTTCCTACAATGAGCAGTTCTTC
NA,TRBV19,TRBJ2-7,TRBD2,CASSITTSSTYEQYF,TGTGCCAGTAGTATCACGACTAGCTCCACCTACGAGCAGTACTTC
NA,TRBV2,TRBJ1-2,NA,CASSEGQGTF,TGTGCCAGCAGTGAGGGTCAGGGCACCTTC
NA,TRBV27,TRBJ2-7,TRBD2,CASSSPGTSGSYEQYF,TGTGCCAGCAGTAGCCCCGGGACTAGCGGCTCCTACGAGCAGTACTTC
NA,TRBV2,TRBJ2-1,NA,CASSVNWELSYNEQFF,TGTGCCAGCAGTGTTAACTGGGAGCTCTCCTACAATGAGCAGTTCTTC
NA,TRBV27,TRBJ2-3,NA,CASSSPNTQYF,TGTGCCAGCAGTTCCCCAAATACGCAGTATTTT
NA,TRBV6-2/TRBV6-3,TRBJ2-7,NA,CASSYSLKGSYEQYF,TGTGCCAGCAGTTACTCGTTAAAGGGCTCCTACGAGCAGTACTTC
NA,TRBV7-9,TRBJ2-2,NA,CASSQGNTGELFF,TGTGCCAGCAGTCAGGGTAACACCGGGGAGCTGTTTTTT
NA,TRBV24-1,TRBJ2-2,NA,CATSTPGELFF,TGTGCCACCAGTACCCCCGGGGAGCTGTTTTTT
NA,TRBV7-2,TRBJ2-1,NA,CASSSSRGVYHNEQFF,TGTGCCAGCAGCTCCAGCCGGGGTGTGTACCACAATGAGCAGTTCTTC
NA,TRBV28,TRBJ1-1,NA,CASSPSVWVMNTEAFF,TGTGCCAGCAGTCCCTCGGTGTGGGTCATGAACACTGAAGCTTTCTTT
NA,TRBV7-2,TRBJ2-1,NA,CASSSPWGKSSYNEQFF,TGTGCCAGCAGCTCCCCTTGGGGGAAGAGCTCCTACAATGAGCAGTTCTTC
NA,TRBV7-2,TRBJ2-2,NA,CASSLAPGTGELFF,TGTGCCAGCAGCTTAGCCCCAGGGACCGGGGAGCTGTTTTTT
NA,TRBV4-1,TRBJ1-5,TRBD1,CASSQPGQGPNQPQHF,TGCGCCAGCAGCCAACCGGGACAGGGCCCCAATCAGCCCCAGCATTTT
few,TRBV7-2,TRBJ2-7,TRBD1,CASSPAGTGAPSF,TGTGCCAGCAGTCCCGCCGGGACAGGGGCCCCCTCCTTC
NA,TRBV7-9,TRBJ2-3,TRBD2,CASSGSGTSGRTSTDTQYF,TGTGCCAGCAGCGGATCCGGGACTAGCGGCCGGACTAGCACAGATACGCAGTATTTT
NA,TRBV11-2,TRBJ1-2,NA,CASSPQEDYGYTF,TGTGCCAGCAGCCCACAGGAAGACTATGGCTACACCTTC
NA,TRBV3-1/TRBV3-2,TRBJ2-7,NA,CASSRNGGGSPFSYEQYF,TGTGCCAGCAGCCGAAACGGAGGTGGTAGCCCCTTCTCCTACGAGCAGTACTTC